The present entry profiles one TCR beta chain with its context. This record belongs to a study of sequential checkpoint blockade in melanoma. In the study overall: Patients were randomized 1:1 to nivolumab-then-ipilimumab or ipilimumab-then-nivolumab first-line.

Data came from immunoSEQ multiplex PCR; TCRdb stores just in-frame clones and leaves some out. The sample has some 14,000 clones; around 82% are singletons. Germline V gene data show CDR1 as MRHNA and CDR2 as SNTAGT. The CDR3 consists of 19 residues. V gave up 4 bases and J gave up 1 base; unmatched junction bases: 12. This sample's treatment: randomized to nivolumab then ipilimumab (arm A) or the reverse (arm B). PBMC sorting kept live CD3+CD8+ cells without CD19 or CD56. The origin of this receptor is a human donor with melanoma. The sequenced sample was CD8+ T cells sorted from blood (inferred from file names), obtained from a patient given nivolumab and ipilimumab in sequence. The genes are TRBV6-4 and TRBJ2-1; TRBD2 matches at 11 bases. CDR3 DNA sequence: TGTGCCAGCAGTGGTTTTTCGACTAGCGGGAAGGGGTCCTACAATGAGCAGTTCTTC. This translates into CASSGFSTSGKGSYNEQFF.